The clone carrying this T cell receptor beta chain has a single count. These data are taken from a study of control samples from healthy donors and cancer patients. Some clones are missing from TCRdb's copy, which holds only in-frame ones; the method was immunoSEQ multiplex PCR. The sample includes 110,000 or so clones, around nine tenths of them seen just once. This CDR3 has 15 residues. J gave up 3 bases and V 3 bases, and 7 bases lay outside the gene matches. Germline V CDR1 and CDR2: LGHDT, YNNKEL (reference sequence). This TCR was sampled from a woman between 50 and 59 years old in good health. The V and J genes are TRBV3-1 (or the pseudogene TRBV3-2) and TRBJ2-7; TRBD2 matches at 8 bases. The source material was blood. The CDR3 DNA is TGTGCCAGCAGCCAGGGCGGGGGGCAGAGCTACGAGCAGTACTTC. Translated, it gives CASSQGGGQSYEQYF.